This record concerns one T cell receptor (beta chain) sequence. Its antigen target is currently unknown. No much larger clone is present one base from it, and per-base qualities are unavailable. The record originates from a study of blood T cell repertoires in COVID-19 (dated by TCRdb to the early 2020s). Background for the entire study: Samples covering the acute and convalescent phases of COVID-19 were provided by collaborators in the United States, Italy and Spain. The prospective study material was composed of cDNA or gDNA derived from T cells, B-cell-depleted T cells, or PBMCs. Deeply sampled blood TCRbeta repertoires from subjects exposed to, actively infected with, or recovered from COVID-19 were included in the dataset. The repertoires were released in a freely available public database intended as a resource for research on the immune response to SARS-CoV-2. The samples were drawn from the first 160 participants of the ongoing ImmuneRACE study and from some 1,300 subjects provided by 6 global collaborators. A de-identified subject ID, COVID-19 status, age in years and sex were almost always included in the sample metadata. Where available, HLA class I and class II types were taken from metadata supplied by the sample provider and were not determined by assay-based typing.

The CDR3 sequence holds 17 residues, the cysteine and phenylalanine included. CDR3 DNA is the only sequence kept; it has 51 bases, read in frame from the first base. Cut back by 1 base and 5 bases, the V and J ends lie 19 bases apart. The germline V gene provides CDR1 SGHDT and CDR2 YYEEEE. Overall study results and their limits: How much clinical and demographic metadata was included differed by source and by participant, and the metadata was provided uncurated.

The collaborating institutions used their own protocols to collect whole blood in K2EDTA tubes. Collaborator samples were shipped for TCRbeta analysis as frozen whole blood, isolated PBMCs, or DNA extracted from either sample type. TCRbeta CDR3 regions were amplified from genomic DNA using the immunoSEQ Assay, a bias-controlled multiplex PCR. As for how the authors treated the data: The number of nucleated cells in each sample was estimated from the amplification of reference gene primers within the assay. Sequence reads were collapsed and filtered to measure the absolute abundance of every unique TCRbeta CDR3 rearrangement. For each sample, productive Simpson clonality was calculated as the square root of Simpson's diversity index across productive rearrangements. Held by TCRdb, this immuneACCESS table contains in-frame sequences only and omits some clones. Under half of the omission traces to an unresolved V gene where checked; the cause of the rest is unknown. Clonal size and the V and J genes are those of that table, whereas D and trimming came from the DNA. Across this sample there are more than 45,000 clones, with under 80% seen only once. The ten largest clones take up nearly 5% of the sample.

This sequence uses TRBV5-6 and TRBJ1-5; TRBD1 might be the D gene, on 6 matching bases. The clonotype comes from a human donor in a cohort sampled during active COVID-19. Material for sequencing was peripheral blood. The CDR3 sequence is CASSLRGKGIGDQPQHF. The DNA reads as follows: TGTGCCAGCAGCTTGAGGGGGAAGGGGATAGGGGATCAGCCCCAGCATTTT.